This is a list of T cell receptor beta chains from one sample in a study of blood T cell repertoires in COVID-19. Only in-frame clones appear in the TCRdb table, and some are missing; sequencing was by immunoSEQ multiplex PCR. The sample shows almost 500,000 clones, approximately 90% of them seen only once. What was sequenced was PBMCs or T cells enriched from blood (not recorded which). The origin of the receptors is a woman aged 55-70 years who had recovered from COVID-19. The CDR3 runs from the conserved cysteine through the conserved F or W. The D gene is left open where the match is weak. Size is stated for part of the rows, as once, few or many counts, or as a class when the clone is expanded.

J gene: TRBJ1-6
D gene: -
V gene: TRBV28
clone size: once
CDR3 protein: CASSFRSGISPLHF
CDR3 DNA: TGTGCCAGCAGTTTCCGGTCAGGGATATCACCCCTCCACTTT

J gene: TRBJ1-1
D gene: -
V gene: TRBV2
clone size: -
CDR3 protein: CASSSTLLPLRRGASTEAFF
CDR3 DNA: TGTGCCAGCAGTTCCACCCTGCTCCCATTAAGACGGGGGGCGAGCACTGAAGCTTTCTTT

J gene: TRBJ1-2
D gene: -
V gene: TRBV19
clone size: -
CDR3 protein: CASSRRGHGYTF
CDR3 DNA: TGTGCCAGTAGTCGCAGGGGACATGGCTACACCTTC

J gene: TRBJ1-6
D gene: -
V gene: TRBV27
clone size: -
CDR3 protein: CASSNRQVSENSPLHF
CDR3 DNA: TGTGCCAGCAGTAACCGACAGGTGTCGGAGAATTCACCCCTCCACTTT

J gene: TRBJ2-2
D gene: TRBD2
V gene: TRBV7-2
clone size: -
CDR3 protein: CASSLGLAGRDGELFF
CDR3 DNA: TGTGCCAGCAGCTTAGGACTAGCGGGACGGGACGGGGAGCTGTTTTTT

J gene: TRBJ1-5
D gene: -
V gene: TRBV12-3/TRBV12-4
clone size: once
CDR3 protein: CASRRVGNQPQHF
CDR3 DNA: TGTGCCAGCAGACGGGTGGGCAATCAGCCCCAGCATTTT

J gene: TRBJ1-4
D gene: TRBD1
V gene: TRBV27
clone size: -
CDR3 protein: CASSLFAGGIEKLFF
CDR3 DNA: TGTGCCAGCAGTTTATTTGCAGGGGGAATTGAAAAACTGTTTTTT

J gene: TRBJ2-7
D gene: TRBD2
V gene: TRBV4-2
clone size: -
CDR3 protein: CASSQHSGGAIGEQYF
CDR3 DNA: TGTGCCAGCAGCCAACACAGCGGGGGGGCAATCGGCGAGCAGTACTTC

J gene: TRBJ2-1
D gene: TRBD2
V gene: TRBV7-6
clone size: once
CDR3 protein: CASSLLAGGQSNEQFF
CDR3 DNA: TGTGCCAGCAGCTTACTAGCGGGGGGGCAATCCAATGAGCAGTTCTTC

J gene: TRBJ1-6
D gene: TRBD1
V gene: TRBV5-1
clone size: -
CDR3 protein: CASSLSGGTNSPLHF
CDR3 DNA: TGCGCCAGCAGCCTCTCAGGGGGAACCAATTCACCCCTCCACTTT

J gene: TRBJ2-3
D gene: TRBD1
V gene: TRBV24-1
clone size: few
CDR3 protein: CATSGTGSTDTQYF
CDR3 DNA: TGTGCCACGTCTGGGACAGGTAGCACAGATACGCAGTATTTT

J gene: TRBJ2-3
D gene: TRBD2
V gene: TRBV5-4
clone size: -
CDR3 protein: CASSLALRGGLDTQYF
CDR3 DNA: TGTGCCAGCAGCTTGGCCTTGCGGGGGGGACTGGATACGCAGTATTTT

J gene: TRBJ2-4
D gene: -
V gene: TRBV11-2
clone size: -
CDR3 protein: CASSLDPLSGHIQYF
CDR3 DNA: TGTGCCAGCAGCTTAGATCCGCTTAGCGGTCACATTCAGTACTTC

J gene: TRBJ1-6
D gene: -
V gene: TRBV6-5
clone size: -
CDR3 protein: CASNIGTNNSPLHF
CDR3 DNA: TGTGCCAGCAATATAGGGACAAATAATTCACCCCTCCACTTT

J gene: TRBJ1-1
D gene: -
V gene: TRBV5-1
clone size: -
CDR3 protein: CASSSTDPFMNTEAFF
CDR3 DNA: TGCGCCAGCAGCTCGACAGACCCATTCATGAACACTGAAGCTTTCTTT

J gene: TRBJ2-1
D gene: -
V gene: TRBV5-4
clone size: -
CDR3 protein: CASSPPGGGSNEQFF
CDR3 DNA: TGTGCCAGCAGCCCTCCCGGTGGGGGCTCCAATGAGCAGTTCTTC

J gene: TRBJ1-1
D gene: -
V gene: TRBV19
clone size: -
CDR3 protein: CASSPTPAANTEAFF
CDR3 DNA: TGTGCCAGTAGTCCGACTCCCGCGGCAAACACTGAAGCTTTCTTT

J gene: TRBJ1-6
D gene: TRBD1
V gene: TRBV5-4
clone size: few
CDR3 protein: CASSSGQPYNSPLHF
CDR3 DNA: TGTGCCAGCAGTTCGGGACAGCCTTATAATTCACCCCTCCACTTT

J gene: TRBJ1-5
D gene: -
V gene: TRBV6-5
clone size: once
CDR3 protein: CASRTTGVRNQPQHF
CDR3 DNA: TGTGCCAGCAGAACCACGGGGGTGAGGAATCAGCCCCAGCATTTT

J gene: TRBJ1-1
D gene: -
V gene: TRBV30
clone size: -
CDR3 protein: CAWRSFLGPANTEAFF
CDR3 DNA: TGTGCCTGGCGGTCCTTCCTGGGCCCAGCGAACACTGAAGCTTTCTTT

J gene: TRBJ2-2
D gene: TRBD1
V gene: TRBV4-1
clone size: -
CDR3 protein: CASSHPGQLNTGELFF
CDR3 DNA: TGCGCCAGCAGCCACCCGGGACAGCTGAACACCGGGGAGCTGTTTTTT

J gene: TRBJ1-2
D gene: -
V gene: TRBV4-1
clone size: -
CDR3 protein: CASSPRGDYGYTF
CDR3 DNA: TGCGCCAGCAGCCCCAGGGGCGACTATGGCTACACCTTC

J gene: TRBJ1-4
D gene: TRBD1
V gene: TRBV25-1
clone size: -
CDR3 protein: CASSDPTGASSYEKLFF
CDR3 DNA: TGTGCCAGCAGTGACCCAACAGGGGCCTCATCCTATGAAAAACTGTTTTTT

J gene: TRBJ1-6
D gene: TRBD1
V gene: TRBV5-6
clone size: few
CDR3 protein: CASSSTLGGLNSPLHF
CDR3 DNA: TGTGCCAGCAGCTCGACTCTAGGGGGCTTGAATTCACCCCTCCACTTT

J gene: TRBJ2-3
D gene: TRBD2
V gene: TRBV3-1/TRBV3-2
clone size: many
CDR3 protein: CASSQDLGLGADTQYF
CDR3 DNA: TGTGCCAGCAGCCAAGATTTGGGACTAGGGGCAGATACGCAGTATTTT

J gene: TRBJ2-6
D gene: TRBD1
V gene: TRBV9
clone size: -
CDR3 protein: CASSPRAGGAVTGANVLTF
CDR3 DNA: TGTGCCAGCAGCCCTCGAGCAGGGGGCGCAGTGACCGGGGCCAACGTCCTGACTTTC

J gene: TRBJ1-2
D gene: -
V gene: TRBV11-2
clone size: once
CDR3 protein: CASSSITGFSGYTF
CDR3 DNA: TGTGCCAGCAGCTCGATAACAGGGTTTAGTGGCTACACCTTC

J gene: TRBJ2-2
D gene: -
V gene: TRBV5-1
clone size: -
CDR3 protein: CASSQSTGNTGELFF
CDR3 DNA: TGCGCCAGCAGCCAATCTACAGGGAACACCGGGGAGCTGTTTTTT

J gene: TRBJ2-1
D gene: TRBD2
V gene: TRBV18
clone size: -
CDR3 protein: CASSPGTSGGISYNEQFF
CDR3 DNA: TGTGCCAGCTCACCAGGGACTAGCGGGGGAATCTCCTACAATGAGCAGTTCTTC

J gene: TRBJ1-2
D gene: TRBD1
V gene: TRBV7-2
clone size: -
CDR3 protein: CASSSLQGGNGYTF
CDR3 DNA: TGTGCCAGCAGCTCATTACAGGGGGGAAATGGCTACACCTTC

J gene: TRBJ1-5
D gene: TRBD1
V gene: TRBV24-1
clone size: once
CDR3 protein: CATSDSRGQPQHF
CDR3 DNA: TGTGCCACCAGTGATTCCAGGGGGCAGCCCCAGCATTTT

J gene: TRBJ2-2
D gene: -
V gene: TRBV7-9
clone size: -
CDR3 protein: CASSSSPQGPTGELFF
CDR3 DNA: TGTGCCAGCAGCTCAAGCCCACAGGGACCCACCGGGGAGCTGTTTTTT

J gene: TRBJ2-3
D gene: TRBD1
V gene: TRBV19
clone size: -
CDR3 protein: CASSIPLQGPSTDTQYF
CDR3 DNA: TGTGCCAGTAGTATACCCTTACAGGGGCCGAGCACAGATACGCAGTATTTT

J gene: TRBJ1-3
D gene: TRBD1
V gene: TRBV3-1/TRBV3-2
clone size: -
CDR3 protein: CASSRRQGATGNTIYF
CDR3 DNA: TGTGCCAGCAGCCGTCGACAGGGGGCAACTGGAAACACCATATATTTT

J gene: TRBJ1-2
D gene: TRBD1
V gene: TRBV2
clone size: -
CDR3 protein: CASLLRQGNSGYTF
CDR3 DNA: TGTGCCAGCCTGTTAAGACAGGGCAACAGTGGCTACACCTTC

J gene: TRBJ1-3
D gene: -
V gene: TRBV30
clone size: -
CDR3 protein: CAWSVTVSGNTIYF
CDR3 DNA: TGTGCCTGGAGTGTCACAGTCTCTGGAAACACCATATATTTT

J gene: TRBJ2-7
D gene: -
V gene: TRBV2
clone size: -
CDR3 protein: CASRLGGQQYF
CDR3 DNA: TGTGCCAGTAGATTAGGGGGACAGCAGTACTTC

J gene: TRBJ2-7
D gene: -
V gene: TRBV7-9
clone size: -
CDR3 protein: CASSSRAGVDEQYF
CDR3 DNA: TGTGCCAGCAGCTCTAGGGCAGGGGTAGACGAGCAGTACTTC

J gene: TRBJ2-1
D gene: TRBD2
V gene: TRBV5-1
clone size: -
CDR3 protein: CASSPTPTSGGLNEQFF
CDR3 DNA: TGCGCCAGCAGCCCAACCCCGACTAGCGGGGGCCTTAATGAGCAGTTCTTC

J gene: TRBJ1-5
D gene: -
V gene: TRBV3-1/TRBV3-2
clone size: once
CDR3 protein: CASSQDGGGHNQPQHF
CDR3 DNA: TGTGCCAGCAGCCAAGATGGTGGGGGCCACAATCAGCCCCAGCATTTT

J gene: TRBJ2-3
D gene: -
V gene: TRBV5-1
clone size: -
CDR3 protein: CASSLFLQGSGTDTQYF
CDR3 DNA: TGCGCCAGCAGCTTGTTCCTGCAAGGTAGCGGCACAGATACGCAGTATTTT

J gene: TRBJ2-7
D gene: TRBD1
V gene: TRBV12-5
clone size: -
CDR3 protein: CASGTTGALSYEQYF
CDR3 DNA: TGTGCTAGTGGCACTACAGGGGCCCTCTCCTACGAGCAGTACTTC

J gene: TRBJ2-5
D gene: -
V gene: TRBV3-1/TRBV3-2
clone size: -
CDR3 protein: CASSQGFEETQYF
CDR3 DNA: TGTGCCAGCAGCCAAGGGTTTGAGGAGACCCAGTACTTC

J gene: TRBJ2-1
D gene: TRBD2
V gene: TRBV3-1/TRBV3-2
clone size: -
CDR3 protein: CASSQAGTSTREQFF
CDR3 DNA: TGTGCCAGCAGCCAGGCCGGGACTAGCACGAGGGAGCAGTTCTTC

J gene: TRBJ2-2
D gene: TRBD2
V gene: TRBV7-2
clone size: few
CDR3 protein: CASSANQAGANTGELFF
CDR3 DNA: TGTGCCAGCAGCGCTAATCAAGCGGGGGCGAACACCGGGGAGCTGTTTTTT

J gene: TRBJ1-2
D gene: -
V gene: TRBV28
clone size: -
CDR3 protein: CASSLWTAGPFYGYTF
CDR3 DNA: TGTGCCAGCAGTTTGTGGACAGCCGGACCCTTCTATGGCTACACCTTC

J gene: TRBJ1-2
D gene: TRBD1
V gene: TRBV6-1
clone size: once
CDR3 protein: CASSDLTGPIYGYTF
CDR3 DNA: TGTGCCAGCAGTGATTTGACAGGGCCAATCTATGGCTACACCTTC

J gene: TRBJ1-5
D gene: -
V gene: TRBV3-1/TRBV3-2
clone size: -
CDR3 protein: CASSQGGGQPQHF
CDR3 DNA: TGTGCCAGCAGCCAGGGGGGAGGCCAGCCCCAGCATTTT

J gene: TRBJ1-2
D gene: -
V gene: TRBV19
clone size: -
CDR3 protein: CASTARGGYYGYTF
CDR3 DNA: TGTGCCAGTACCGCCCGGGGAGGGTACTATGGCTACACCTTC

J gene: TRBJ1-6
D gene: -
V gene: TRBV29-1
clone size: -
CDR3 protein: CSARVDRDNSPLHF
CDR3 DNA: TGCAGCGCCCGGGTGGATCGGGATAATTCACCCCTCCACTTT

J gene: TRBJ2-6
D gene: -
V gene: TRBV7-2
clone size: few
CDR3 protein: CASSLAGSRSGANVLTF
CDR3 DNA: TGTGCCAGCAGCTTAGCCGGGTCGCGCTCTGGGGCCAACGTCCTGACTTTC

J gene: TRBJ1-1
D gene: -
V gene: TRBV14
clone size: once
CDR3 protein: CASSQWGGNTEAFF
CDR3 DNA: TGTGCCAGCAGCCAGTGGGGAGGGAACACTGAAGCTTTCTTT

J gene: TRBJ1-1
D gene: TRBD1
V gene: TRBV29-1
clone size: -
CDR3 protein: CSVEVQGGPEAFF
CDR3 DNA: TGCAGCGTTGAAGTTCAGGGGGGCCCTGAAGCTTTCTTT

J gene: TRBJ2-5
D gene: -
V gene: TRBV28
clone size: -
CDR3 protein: CASSLGGPETQYF
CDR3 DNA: TGTGCCAGCAGTTTAGGAGGGCCGGAGACCCAGTACTTC

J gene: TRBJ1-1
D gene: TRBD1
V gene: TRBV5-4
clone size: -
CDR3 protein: CASSPGQGLLNTEAFF
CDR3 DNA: TGTGCCAGCAGCCCGGGACAGGGACTCTTGAACACTGAAGCTTTCTTT

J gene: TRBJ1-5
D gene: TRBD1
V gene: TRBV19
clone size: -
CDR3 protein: CASRGGQYSNQPQHF
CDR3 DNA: TGTGCCAGCCGGGGGGGACAGTATAGCAATCAGCCCCAGCATTTT